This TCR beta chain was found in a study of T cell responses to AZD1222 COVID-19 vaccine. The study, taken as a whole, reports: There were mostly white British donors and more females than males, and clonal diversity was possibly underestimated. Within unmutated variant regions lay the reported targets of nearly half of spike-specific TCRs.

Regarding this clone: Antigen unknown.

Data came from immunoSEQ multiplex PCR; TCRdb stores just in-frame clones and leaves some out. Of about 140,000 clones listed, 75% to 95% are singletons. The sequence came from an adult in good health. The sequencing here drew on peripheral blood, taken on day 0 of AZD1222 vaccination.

The CDR3 spells CASPQGGSNYGYTF. In nucleotides, the CDR3 is TGTGCCAGTCCTCAGGGCGGTTCGAACTATGGCTACACCTTC. This sequence joins TRBV6-7 and TRBJ1-2; tentatively, D is TRBD1 (5 bases). TRBV6-7 is an ORF for which the function is uncertain. V was cut by 9 bases and J by 2 bases, with 16 bases left in between. The CDR3 covers 14 residues.